This TCR beta chain comes out of a study of cytomegalovirus exposure and HLA in healthy donors. V trimming: 0 bases; J trimming: 4 bases; junction bases outside the gene matches: 7. The CDR3 runs 16 residues. CDR1 and CDR2 (germline): SGDLS, YYNGEE. The primer mix had 60 Vbeta and 13 Jbeta primers. Sequencing was performed with immunoSEQ multiplex PCR; in TCRdb, only in-frame clones are kept and a portion is missing. The sample yields some 40,000 clones, around 85% seen once. As for this clone: The antigen remains unidentified.

General study findings and limits: The study designated over 150 TCR beta chains cytomegalovirus-associated. Excluded were some V segments that proved indistinguishable, including TRBV6-2 and TRBV6-3. According to reports, the classifier identified cytomegalovirus status with high specificity and sensitivity.

The specimen was PBMCs. The chain combines TRBV9 with TRBJ2-3, with 8 bases aligning to TRBD1. The sequence was collected from a man aged 45-60 years in good health and CMV-seronegative. DNA for the CDR3: TGTGCCAGCAGCGTAGATGGCGGACAGGGTTCAGATACGCAGTATTTT. Translating gives CASSVDGGQGSDTQYF.